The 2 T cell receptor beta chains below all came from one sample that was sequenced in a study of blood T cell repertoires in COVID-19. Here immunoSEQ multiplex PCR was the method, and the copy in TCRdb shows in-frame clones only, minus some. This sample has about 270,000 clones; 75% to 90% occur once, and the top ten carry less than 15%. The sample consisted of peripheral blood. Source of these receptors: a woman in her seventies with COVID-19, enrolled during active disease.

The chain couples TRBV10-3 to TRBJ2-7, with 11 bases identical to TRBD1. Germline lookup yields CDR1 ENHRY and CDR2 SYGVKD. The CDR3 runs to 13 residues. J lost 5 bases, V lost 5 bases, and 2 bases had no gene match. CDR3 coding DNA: TGTGCCATCAGTCGGACAGGGGGCAACGAGCAGTACTTC. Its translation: CAISRTGGNEQYF.

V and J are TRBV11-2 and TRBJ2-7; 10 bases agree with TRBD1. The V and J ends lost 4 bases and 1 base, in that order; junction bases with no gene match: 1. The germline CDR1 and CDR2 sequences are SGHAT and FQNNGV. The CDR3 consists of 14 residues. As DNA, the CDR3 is TGTGCCAGCAGCTGGGGACAGGGGTCCTACGAGCAGTACTTC. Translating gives CASSWGQGSYEQYF.